The 4 T cell receptor beta chains presented below share a single source sample, sequenced in a study of a mutant IDH1 vaccine in newly diagnosed glioma. Time point here: week 5, during vaccination. Doses comprised 300 ug of mutant IDH1 20-mer peptide each, plus topical imiquimod. The protocol was immunoSEQ multiplex PCR, while the TCRdb copy is restricted to in-frame clones and leaves out a portion. The table shows roughly 62,000 clones, with around four fifths occurring only once. Their cognate antigens are unknown. Sequencing used PBMCs, obtained from a glioma patient whose treatment included an IDH1 peptide vaccine. These receptors were taken from a woman in her fifties or sixties with glioma.

This sequence joins TRBV11-2 and TRBJ2-3; TRBD1 might be the D (6 bases). Germline loops: CDR1 SGHAT, CDR2 FQNNGV. This CDR3 region has 19 residues. Trimming stripped 5 bases from V and 6 bases from J, with 30 bases between. The CDR3: CASSQRGQPGALREDTQYF. The CDR3 nucleotides read TGTGCCAGCAGCCAAAGGGGACAACCAGGGGCGCTACGAGAGGATACGCAGTATTTT. The entire variable domain, with the rest obtained from reference TRBV11-2 and TRBJ2-3, is as follows: EAGVAQSPRYKIIEKRQSVAFWCNPISGHATLYWYQQILGQGPKLLIQFQNNGVVDDSQLPKDRFSAERLKGVDSTLKIQPAKLEDSAVYLCASSQRGQPGALREDTQYFGPGTRLTVL.

V is TRBV5-1 and J is TRBJ2-2; D possibly corresponds to TRBD2 (6 bases). The germline V and J ends were trimmed by 7 bases and 0 bases, with 13 bases remaining between them. The CDR3 is made up of 15 amino acids. Germline V gives CDR1 SGHRS, CDR2 YFSETQ. The CDR3 DNA reads TGCGCCAGCCTCCCGACGGGGGCGAACACCGGGGAGCTGTTTTTT. This encodes CASLPTGANTGELFF. Using reference TRBV5-1 and TRBJ2-2 for the parts outside the CDR3, the full variable domain is KAGVTQTPRYLIKTRGQQVTLSCSPISGHRSVSWYQQTPGQGLQFLFEYFSETQRNKGNFPGRFSGRQFSNSRSEMNVSTLELGDSALYLCASLPTGANTGELFFGEGSRLTVL.

J is TRBJ2-1 and V is TRBV5-4; the D gene is possibly TRBD2 (7 bases). The CDR3 spans 15 residues. V was cut by 2 bases and J by 10 bases, with 19 bases left in between. Germline CDR1 SGHNT, CDR2 YYREEE (reference sequence). The CDR3 region is CASSFNKGGRDEQFF. The CDR3 DNA sequence: TGTGCCAGCAGCTTTAACAAGGGGGGGCGGGACGAGCAGTTCTTC.

The chain uses TRBV28 and TRBJ1-5; 7 bases line up with TRBD1. This CDR3 region has 14 residues. In germline, CDR1 is MDHEN, CDR2 SYDVKM. After removal of 5 bases from V and 9 bases from J, the junction contained 10 bases not matched to a gene. The CDR3 DNA is TGTGCCAGCAGTGGGGGGGACAGCTCTTCGCCCCAGCATTTT. Translated, it gives CASSGGDSSSPQHF. The entire variable domain, with the rest obtained from reference TRBV28 and TRBJ1-5, is as follows: DVKVTQSSRYLVKRTGEKVFLECVQDMDHENMFWYRQDPGLGLRLIYFSYDVKMKEKGDIPEGYSVSREKKERFSLILESASTNQTSMYLCASSGGDSSSPQHFGDGTRLSIL.